The T cell receptor beta chain under discussion was sequenced for a study of T cell responses to AZD1222 COVID-19 vaccine. Generated by immunoSEQ multiplex PCR, the TCRdb table keeps only in-frame clones and is missing some. Of some 61,000 clones listed, over 75% are singletons. A word on this clone: Its antigen is not known.

Study-wide findings and caveats: Donors were chiefly white British, with a greater number of females, and clonal diversity was perhaps underestimated.

CDR1 is MGHRA, CDR2 YSYEKL, per germline. CDR3 length: 15 residues. V lost 4 bases and J lost 0, with 13 bases in between. This clonotype was obtained from an adult in good health. The genes are TRBV4-1 and TRBJ2-7, with D hard to call. The sample consisted of peripheral blood, taken on day 0 of AZD1222 vaccination. CDR3 nucleotides: TGCGCCAGCAGCCCTAAGGGCGGTTACTCCTACGAGCAGTACTTC. It encodes CASSPKGGYSYEQYF.